The T cell receptor beta chain described here comes from a study of tumor-infiltrating lymphocytes in oesophageal squamous cell carcinoma. This clonotype was recorded at least ten times. TCRdb recomputed calls from the PCR reads with MiXCR, one row per CDR3 protein. The sample lists about 20,000 distinct CDR3 sequences, approximately 40% occurring once. This CDR3 has 17 amino acids. V was pared by 7 bases and J by 6 bases, with 25 bases between. Germline CDR1 MDHEN, CDR2 SYDVKM. This chain joins TRBV28 and TRBJ2-1; no reliable D call. The sequenced sample was normal esophageal tissue next to the tumor. This sequence originates from a male donor with esophageal squamous cell carcinoma. For the CDR3, the DNA is TGTGCCAGCAACGTTTTGGGTTTAAGCGAACTCCCCAATGAGCAGTTCTTC. It codes for CASNVLGLSELPNEQFF.